The table lists the clone carrying this T cell receptor beta chain with many counts. Amplified TCR beta CDR3 regions derived from RNA transcripts. The TCR CDR3 first-round RT-PCR relied on the HTBI primer set. A single record per CDR3 protein comes from TCRdb applying MiXCR to the multiplex PCR reads. Of about 290,000 distinct CDR3 sequences in the sample, 17% were seen once. The data belong to a study of T cells in Graves' hyperthyroidism and ophthalmopathy. This CDR3 is 16 amino acids long. J gave up 6 bases and V 6 bases, and 8 bases lay outside the gene matches. CDR1 is SGHTA and CDR2 is FQGNSA in the germline V gene.

The TCR comes from a woman aged 55-69 years with Graves' ophthalmopathy. V is TRBV7-2 and J is TRBJ2-1, with 13 bases matching TRBD2. Sequencing input: blood. The CDR3 nucleotides are TGTGCCAGCAGTTTTGCGACTAGCGGGGGGTTCAATGAGCAGTTCTTC. Translating it yields CASSFATSGGFNEQFF.